This TCR beta chain is drawn from a study of cytomegalovirus exposure and HLA in healthy donors. The PCR was carried out with 60 Vbeta primers and 13 Jbeta primers. Some clones are missing from TCRdb's copy, which holds only in-frame ones; the method was immunoSEQ multiplex PCR. This repertoire shows some 41,000 clones, roughly 51% found once; its top ten account for around 5.8%. Germline V gene lookup returns CDR1 SGHDN and CDR2 FVKESK. This CDR3 comprises 13 residues. Trimming took off 0 bases at V and 5 bases at J, with 5 bases between the two ends. These donors counted as nominally healthy when sampled, but unrecorded immune exposures were likely.

The J gene is TRBJ2-1, the V gene TRBV14; D call uncertain. The sequenced sample consisted of PBMCs. This clonotype was sampled from a man aged 60 to 75 in good health and CMV-seronegative. The CDR3 here is CASSQDRDNEQFF. CDR3 sequence (DNA): TGTGCCAGCAGCCAAGACCGTGACAATGAGCAGTTCTTC.